This entry concerns a single TCR beta chain. Its specificity is not known. The CDR3 runs to 12 residues. The germline V and J ends were trimmed by 6 bases and 4 bases, with 7 bases remaining between them. Germline V gene data show CDR1 as MNHEY and CDR2 as SVGAGI. These data come from a study of T cell responses to AZD1222 COVID-19 vaccine. General observations from the study: Repertoires were obtained solely post-peak T cell response. White British ancestry dominated among donors, who included more females, and clonal diversity was possibly underestimated. Spike-specific TCR breadth rose after two AZD1222 doses, and depth rose as well.

Recipients boosted at about 4 weeks or about 12 weeks are pooled. Repertoires were generated with immunoSEQ multiplex PCR, while TCRdb's copy carries only in-frame clones and drops some. The repertoire has tens of thousands of clones, approximately 83% of them found once; the top ten carry about 6.5%. This clonotype originated in an adult who received the AZD1222 COVID-19 vaccine. The chain combines TRBV6-5 with TRBJ1-5; D perhaps matches TRBD1 (5 bases). The sample in question was peripheral blood, obtained 28 days after the second AZD1222 dose. This CDR3 is CASRGGNQPQHF. The CDR3 bases are TGTGCCAGCAGGGGGGGGAATCAGCCCCAGCATTTT.